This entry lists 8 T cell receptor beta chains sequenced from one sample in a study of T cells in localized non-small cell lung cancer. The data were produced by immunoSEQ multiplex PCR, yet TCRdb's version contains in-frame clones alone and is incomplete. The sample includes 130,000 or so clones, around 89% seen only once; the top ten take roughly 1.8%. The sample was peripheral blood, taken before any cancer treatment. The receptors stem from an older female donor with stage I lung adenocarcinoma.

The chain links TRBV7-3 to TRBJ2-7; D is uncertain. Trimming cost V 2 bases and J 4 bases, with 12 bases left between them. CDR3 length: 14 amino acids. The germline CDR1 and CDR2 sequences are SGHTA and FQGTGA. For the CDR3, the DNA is TGTGCCAGCAGCTTAGGGCCCGGTCTGTACGAGCAGTACTTC. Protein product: CASSLGPGLYEQYF.

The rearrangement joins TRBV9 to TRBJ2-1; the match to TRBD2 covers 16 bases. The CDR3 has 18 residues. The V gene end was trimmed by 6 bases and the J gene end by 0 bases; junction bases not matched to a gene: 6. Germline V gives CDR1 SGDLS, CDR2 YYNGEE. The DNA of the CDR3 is TGTGCCAGCACCTCGGGACTAGCGGGAGGGCCCTCCTACAATGAGCAGTTCTTC. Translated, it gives CASTSGLAGGPSYNEQFF.

Here the CDR3 reads CASSPGRHTEAFF. As DNA, the CDR3 is TGTGCCAGCAGTCCTGGGCGGCACACTGAAGCTTTCTTT. V gene TRBV6-5 combines with J gene TRBJ1-1; D gene uncertain. The CDR3 runs 13 residues. The germline V gene encodes CDR1 MNHEY and CDR2 SVGAGI. V dropped 5 bases and J dropped 3 bases, with 10 bases sitting between them.

CDR3 loop: CASSYVGGRNTGELFF. The CDR3 region has the DNA TGTGCCAGCAGTTATGTGGGAGGGAGGAACACCGGGGAGCTGTTTTTT. This rearrangement joins TRBV6-6 to TRBJ2-2; 7 bases are a match to TRBD2. CDR1 is MNHNY, CDR2 SVGAGI, per germline (reference sequence). With V trimmed by 3 bases and J by 1 base, 5 bases remained unmatched. CDR3 length: 16 amino acids.

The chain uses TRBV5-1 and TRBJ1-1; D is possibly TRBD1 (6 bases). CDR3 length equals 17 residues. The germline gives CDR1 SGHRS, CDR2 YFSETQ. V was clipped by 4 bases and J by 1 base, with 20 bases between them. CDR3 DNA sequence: TGCGCCAGCAGCACCGATGGGGGCTGGGGCTGGAACACTGAAGCTTTCTTT. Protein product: CASSTDGGWGWNTEAFF.

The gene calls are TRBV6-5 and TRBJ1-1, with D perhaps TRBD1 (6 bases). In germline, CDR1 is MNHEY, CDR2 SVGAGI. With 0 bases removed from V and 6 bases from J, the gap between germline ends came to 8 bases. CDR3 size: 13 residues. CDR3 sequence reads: CASSYSRTAEAFF. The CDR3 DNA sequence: TGTGCCAGCAGTTACTCCCGGACAGCTGAAGCTTTCTTT.

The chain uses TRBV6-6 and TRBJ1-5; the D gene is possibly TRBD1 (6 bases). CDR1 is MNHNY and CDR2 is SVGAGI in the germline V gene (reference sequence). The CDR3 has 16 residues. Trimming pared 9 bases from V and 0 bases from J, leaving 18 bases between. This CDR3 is CARGGRGPDSNQPQHF. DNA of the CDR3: TGTGCCAGAGGGGGGCGGGGGCCCGATAGCAATCAGCCCCAGCATTTT.

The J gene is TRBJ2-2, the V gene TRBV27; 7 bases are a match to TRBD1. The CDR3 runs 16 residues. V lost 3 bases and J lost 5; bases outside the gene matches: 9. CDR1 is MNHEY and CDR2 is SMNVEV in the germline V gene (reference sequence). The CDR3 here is CASSFSGRGSTGELFF. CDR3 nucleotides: TGTGCCAGCAGTTTTAGTGGCAGGGGGTCGACCGGGGAGCTGTTTTTT.